The 17 T cell receptor beta chains in this list originate from one sample, sequenced in a study of T-cell reconstitution after alpha-beta-depleted transplantation in children. Preparation of the TCRbeta library used unique molecular identifiers. A single record per CDR3 protein comes from TCRdb applying MiXCR to the PCR reads. Among almost 600,000 distinct CDR3 sequences listed, approximately 30% were seen once. The sample in question was PBMCs, obtained before TCRalphabeta/CD19-depleted stem cell transplant. These receptors all stem from a boy under three years old with Wiskott-Aldrich syndrome, due to receive a stem cell transplant.

This clonotype occurred a few times. The chain links TRBV15 to TRBJ1-3; D not certain. The CDR3 extends over 14 amino acids. Deletions cut 0 bases from V and 0 bases from J, with 3 bases between. Germline CDR1 is LNHNV and CDR2 is YYDKDF (reference sequence). CDR3 sequence: CATSREGSGNTIYF. CDR3 nucleotides: TGTGCCACCAGCAGAGAGGGCTCTGGAAACACCATATATTTT.

This clonotype was seen a few times. The gene calls are TRBV10-3 and TRBJ2-5; no reliable D call. Trimming cost V 10 bases and J 2 bases, with 11 bases left between them. The CDR3 extends over 12 amino acids. CDR1 is ENHRY, CDR2 SYGVKD, per germline. CDR3 bases: TGTGCCACCTCGACTTCTCAAGAGACCCAGTACTTC. The encoded protein is CATSTSQETQYF.

Only a few counts were recorded for this clonotype. This chain connects TRBV7-6 to TRBJ1-1, with D possibly TRBD1 on 6 matching bases. V shed 5 bases and J shed 1 base, with 11 bases lying between them. There are 14 residues in the CDR3. Per the germline V gene, CDR1 is SGHVS and CDR2 is FNYEAQ. CDR3 in amino acids: CASSNTGPNTEAFF. As DNA, the CDR3 is TGTGCCAGCAGCAATACAGGGCCGAACACTGAAGCTTTCTTT.

This clonotype was seen more than once but under ten times. CDR3 nucleotide sequence: TGTGCCAGCAGCTTTTCGACAGGTATAATCTACGAGCAGTACTTC. This codes for CASSFSTGIIYEQYF. V is TRBV7-2 and J is TRBJ2-7; D perhaps matches TRBD1 (6 bases). The CDR3 contains 15 residues. V was shortened by 3 bases and J by 3 bases, with 15 bases between the two germline ends. Germline values: CDR1 SGHTA, CDR2 FQGNSA.

This clonotype was seen a few times. In DNA, the CDR3 is TGTGCCAGCAGCCCTCCTGAGACTAGCGGGAGAGGGAGAGGTAGAGAGACCCAGTACTTC. Its protein product is CASSPPETSGRGRGRETQYF. The chain carries TRBV11-1 and TRBJ2-5; TRBD2 agrees at 12 bases. CDR3 size: 20 residues. CDR1 is SGHAT, CDR2 FQDESV, per germline (reference sequence). V trimming: 5 bases; J trimming: 4 bases; junction bases outside the gene matches: 20. The whole variable domain, remainder taken from reference TRBV11-1 and TRBJ2-5, is EAEVAQSPRYKITEKSQAVAFWCDPISGHATLYWYRQILGQGPELLVQFQDESVVDDSQLPKDRFSAERLKGVDSTLKIQPAELGDSAMYLCASSPPETSGRGRGRETQYFGPGTRLLVL.

The rearrangement uses TRBV4-1 and TRBJ2-2; D not resolved. Germline V gene sequence: CDR1 MGHRA, CDR2 YSYEKL. CDR3 size: 13 residues. The germline V and J ends were trimmed by 2 bases and 7 bases, with 8 bases remaining between them. CDR3 loop: CASSQTEYGELFF. CDR3 sequence (DNA): TGCGCCAGCAGCCAAACTGAATACGGGGAGCTGTTTTTT.

V gene TRBV5-1 combines with J gene TRBJ2-7; TRBD1 matches 7 bases. This CDR3 contains 14 residues. Germline V gene sequence: CDR1 SGHRS, CDR2 YFSETQ. Trimming cost V 4 bases and J 3 bases; bases outside gene matches: 7. CDR3 DNA: TGCGCCAGCAGCAGCGAGGGACAGAACTACGAGCAGTACTTC. It specifies CASSSEGQNYEQYF. The full variable domain, completed using reference TRBV5-1 and TRBJ2-7, is KAGVTQTPRYLIKTRGQQVTLSCSPISGHRSVSWYQQTPGQGLQFLFEYFSETQRNKGNFPGRFSGRQFSNSRSEMNVSTLELGDSALYLCASSSEGQNYEQYFGPGTRLTVT.

This clonotype was recorded a few times. The chain recombines TRBV5-6 with TRBJ2-7; no definite D call. Trimming took 0 bases from V and 4 from J, leaving 17 bases between them. Germline V CDR1 and CDR2: SGHDT, YYEEEE. The CDR3 is 16 amino acids. CDR3 sequence: CASSLAGPLLTYEQYF. Written as DNA, the CDR3 is TGTGCCAGCAGCTTGGCGGGTCCGCTCTTAACTTACGAGCAGTACTTC.

This clonotype was seen only a few times. This rearrangement joins TRBV5-1 to TRBJ2-2; D gene uncertain. The CDR3 is 14 amino acids. The V and J ends lost 6 bases and 0 bases respectively, with 9 bases between them. Germline V gene lookup returns CDR1 SGHRS and CDR2 YFSETQ. CDR3 amino acids: CASTNKPNTGELFF. The CDR3 region has the DNA TGCGCCAGCACCAACAAGCCGAACACCGGGGAGCTGTTTTTT. The entire variable domain, with the rest obtained from reference TRBV5-1 and TRBJ2-2, is as follows: KAGVTQTPRYLIKTRGQQVTLSCSPISGHRSVSWYQQTPGQGLQFLFEYFSETQRNKGNFPGRFSGRQFSNSRSEMNVSTLELGDSALYLCASTNKPNTGELFFGEGSRLTVL.

The rearrangement joins TRBV19 to TRBJ2-1; 12 nucleotides line up with TRBD2. CDR3 size: 16 residues. V was clipped by 6 bases and J by 3 bases; unmatched bases: 6. Germline V gene sequence: CDR1 LNHDA, CDR2 SQIVND (reference sequence). In DNA form, the CDR3 reads TGTGCCAGTAGCCCCTTACTAGCGGGAGGCTACAATGAGCAGTTCTTC. This translates into CASSPLLAGGYNEQFF. The variable domain in full, with the rest retrieved from reference TRBV19 and TRBJ2-1, is DGGITQSPKYLFRKEGQNVTLSCEQNLNHDAMYWYRQDPGQGLRLIYYSQIVNDFQKGDIAEGYSVSREKKESFPLTVTSAQKNPTAFYLCASSPLLAGGYNEQFFGPGTRLTVL.

This clonotype has a handful of counts. Being one base from a much bigger clone, this may be a read error. The genes are TRBV5-1 and TRBJ1-1; a weak D match, TRBD1 (5 bases). V was trimmed by 4 bases and J by 1 base, leaving 8 bases between them. The CDR3 has 13 residues. CDR1 is SGHRS, CDR2 YFSETQ, per germline. CDR3 sequence: CASSMQGNTEAFF. The CDR3 DNA is TGCGCCAGCAGCATGCAGGGGAACACTGAAGCTTTCTTT.

This clonotype came up a few times. The chain links TRBV28 to TRBJ2-4; 12 positions agree with TRBD2. V trimming: 3 bases; J trimming: 0 bases; junction bases outside the gene matches: 3. Germline assignment: CDR1 MDHEN and CDR2 SYDVKM. This CDR3 is built from 17 residues. CDR3 residues: CASSFLAGGLAKNIQYF. The CDR3 nucleotides are TGTGCCAGCAGTTTCCTAGCGGGAGGGCTAGCCAAAAACATTCAGTACTTC.

About this clonotype itself: This may come from a read error, since a much larger clone is one base off. The rearrangement links TRBV9 to TRBJ2-7; TRBD2 matches 14 bases. CDR3 size: 15 residues. CDR1 is SGDLS and CDR2 is YYNGEE in the germline V gene. CDR3 sequence: CASSVVGLAGDDQYF. CDR3 sequence (DNA): TGTGCCAGCAGCGTAGTGGGACTAGCGGGAGACGATCAGTACTTC. Looking up the rest from reference TRBV9 and TRBJ2-7 gives the full variable domain: DSGVTQTPKHLITATGQRVTLRCSPRSGDLSVYWYQQSLDQGLQFLIQYYNGEERAKGNILERFSAQQFPDLHSELNLSSLELGDSALYFCASSVVGLAGDDQYFGPGTRLTVT.

This clonotype was detected a few times. The CDR3 loop is CASTGTGVHYEQYF. CDR3 coding DNA: TGTGCCAGCACCGGGACAGGGGTTCACTACGAGCAGTACTTC. This rearrangement joins TRBV12-3 or TRBV12-4 to TRBJ2-7; TRBD1 matches at 10 bases. Trimming cost V 7 bases and J 3 bases; bases outside gene matches: 6. This CDR3 is built from 14 residues.

The CDR3 DNA sequence: TGTGCCAGCAGCTTAGAAGTCGGGGGGCGCAGAAACACTGAAGCTTTCTTT. It codes for CASSLEVGGRRNTEAFF. The J gene is TRBJ1-1, the V gene TRBV7-9, with a tentative D call TRBD1 (6 bases). Trimming cost V 1 base and J 2 bases, with 17 bases left between them. The CDR3 has 17 amino acids. Germline V gives CDR1 SEHNR, CDR2 FQNEAQ (reference sequence).

V and J are TRBV7-8 and TRBJ2-7; TRBD1 might be the D (5 bases). Deletions cut 1 base from V and 0 bases from J, with 16 bases between. Germline CDR1 SGHVS, CDR2 FQNEAQ. This CDR3 comprises 17 residues. Here the CDR3 DNA reads TGTGCCAGCAGCTTAGACTGGGGCGGCGGCGTCTCCTACGAGCAGTACTTC. It encodes CASSLDWGGGVSYEQYF.

The chain recombines TRBV5-6 with TRBJ2-1, with D tentatively TRBD2 (6 bases). Germline CDR1 and CDR2: SGHDT and YYEEEE. This CDR3 has 15 amino acids. V shed 2 bases and J shed 4 bases, with 13 bases lying between them. CDR3 sequence: CASSFPGEGYNEQFF. The DNA for the CDR3 is TGTGCCAGCAGCTTCCCGGGAGAGGGGTACAATGAGCAGTTCTTC.